This T cell receptor (beta chain) emerged from a study of blood T cells in healthy people across ages. General study points: Age advanced and TCR beta diversity per million T cells fell, roughly linearly.

This clonotype occurred a few times. The antigen is unknown. The second PCR ran about 6 to 12 cycles with a sample-barcoded 5' primer and J-beta primers. One entry per CDR3 protein results from TCRdb running MiXCR on the 5' RACE reads. The sample gives about 400,000 distinct CDR3 sequences, roughly half of which show up once; over 40% is in the top ten. Germline CDR1 and CDR2: MNHEY and SVGEGT. The CDR3 extends over 18 amino acids. Sample: blood. This TCR was recovered from a man aged 60 to 75 in good health. V gene TRBV6-2 or TRBV6-3 combines with J gene TRBJ2-1, with 7 bases lining up with TRBD2. The J call may be in error: the DNA end matches TRBJ2-7 better. CDR3 sequence (DNA): TGTGCCAGCAGTCGGCCTTCGCGGCGGGAGACTCCCTACAATGAGCAGTACTTC. This translates into CASSRPSRRETPYNEQYF.